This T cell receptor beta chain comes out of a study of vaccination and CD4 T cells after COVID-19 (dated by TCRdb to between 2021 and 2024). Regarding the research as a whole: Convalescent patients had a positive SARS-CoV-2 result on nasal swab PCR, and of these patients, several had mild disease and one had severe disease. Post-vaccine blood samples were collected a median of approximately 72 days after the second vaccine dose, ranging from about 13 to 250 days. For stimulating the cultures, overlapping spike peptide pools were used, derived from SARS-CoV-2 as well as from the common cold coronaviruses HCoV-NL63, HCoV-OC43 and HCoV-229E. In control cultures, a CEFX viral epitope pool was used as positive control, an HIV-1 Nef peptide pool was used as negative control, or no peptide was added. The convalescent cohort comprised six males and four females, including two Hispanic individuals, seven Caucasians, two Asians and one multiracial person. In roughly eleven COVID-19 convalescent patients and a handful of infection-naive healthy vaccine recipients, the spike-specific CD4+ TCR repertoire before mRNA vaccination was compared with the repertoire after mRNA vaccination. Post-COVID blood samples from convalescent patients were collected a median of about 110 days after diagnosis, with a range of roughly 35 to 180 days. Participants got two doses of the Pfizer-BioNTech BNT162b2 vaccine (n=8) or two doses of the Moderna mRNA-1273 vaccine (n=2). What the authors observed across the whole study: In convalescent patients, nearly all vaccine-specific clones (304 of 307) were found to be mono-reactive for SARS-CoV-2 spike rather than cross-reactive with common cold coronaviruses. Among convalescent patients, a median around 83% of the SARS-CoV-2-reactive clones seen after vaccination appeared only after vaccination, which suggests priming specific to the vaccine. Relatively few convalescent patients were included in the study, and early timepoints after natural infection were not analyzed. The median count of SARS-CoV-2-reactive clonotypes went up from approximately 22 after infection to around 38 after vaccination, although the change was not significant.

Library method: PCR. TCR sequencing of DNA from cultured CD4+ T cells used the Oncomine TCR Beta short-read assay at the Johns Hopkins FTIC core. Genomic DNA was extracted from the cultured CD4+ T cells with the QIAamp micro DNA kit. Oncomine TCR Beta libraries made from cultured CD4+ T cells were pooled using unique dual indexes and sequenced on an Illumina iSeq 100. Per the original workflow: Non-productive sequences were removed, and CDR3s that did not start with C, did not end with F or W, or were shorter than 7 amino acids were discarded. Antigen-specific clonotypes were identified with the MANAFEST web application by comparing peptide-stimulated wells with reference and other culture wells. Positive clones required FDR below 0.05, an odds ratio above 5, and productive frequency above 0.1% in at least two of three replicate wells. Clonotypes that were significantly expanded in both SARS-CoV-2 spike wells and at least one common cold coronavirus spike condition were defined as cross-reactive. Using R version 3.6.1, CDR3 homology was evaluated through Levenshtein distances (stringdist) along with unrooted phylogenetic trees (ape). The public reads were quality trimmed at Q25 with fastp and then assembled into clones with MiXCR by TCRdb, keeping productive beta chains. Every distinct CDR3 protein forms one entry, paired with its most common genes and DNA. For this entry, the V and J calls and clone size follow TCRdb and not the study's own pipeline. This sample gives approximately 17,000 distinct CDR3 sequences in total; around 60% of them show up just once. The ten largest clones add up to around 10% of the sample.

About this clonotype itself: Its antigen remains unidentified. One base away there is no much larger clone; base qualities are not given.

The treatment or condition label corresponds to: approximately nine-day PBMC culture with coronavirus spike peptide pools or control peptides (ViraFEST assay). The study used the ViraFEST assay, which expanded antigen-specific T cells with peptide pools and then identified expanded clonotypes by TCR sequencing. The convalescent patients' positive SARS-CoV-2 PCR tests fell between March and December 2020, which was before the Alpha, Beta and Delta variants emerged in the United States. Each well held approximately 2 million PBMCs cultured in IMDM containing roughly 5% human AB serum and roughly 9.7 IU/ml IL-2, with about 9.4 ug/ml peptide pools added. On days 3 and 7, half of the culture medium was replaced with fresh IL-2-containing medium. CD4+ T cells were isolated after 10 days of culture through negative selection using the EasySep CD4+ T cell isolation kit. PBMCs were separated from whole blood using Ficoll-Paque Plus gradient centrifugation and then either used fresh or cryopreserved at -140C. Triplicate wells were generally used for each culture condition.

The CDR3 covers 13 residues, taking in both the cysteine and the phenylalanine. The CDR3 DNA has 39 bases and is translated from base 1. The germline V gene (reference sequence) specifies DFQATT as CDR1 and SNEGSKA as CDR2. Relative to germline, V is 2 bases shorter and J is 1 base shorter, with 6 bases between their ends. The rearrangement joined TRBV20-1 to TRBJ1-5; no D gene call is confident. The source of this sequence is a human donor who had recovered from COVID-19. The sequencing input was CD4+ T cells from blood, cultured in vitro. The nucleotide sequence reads TGCAGTGCTAGACCTGGGAGCAATCAGCCCCAGCATTTT. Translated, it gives CSARPGSNQPQHF.